The 13 T cell receptor beta chains reported below all come from one sample, sequenced in a study of T cells after yellow fever vaccination. TCRdb analysed the 5' RACE reads with MiXCR anew, one entry per CDR3 protein. The sample records around 340,000 distinct CDR3 sequences, around 12% being singletons. Sequences were derived from CD4+ T cells sorted from PBMCs, sampled 15 days after the yellow fever booster vaccination. The receptors derive from a man between 18 and 35 years old who received the YFV17D yellow fever vaccine.

This chain uses TRBV6-6 with TRBJ2-5, with 7 positions matching TRBD1. The CDR3 totals 14 residues. The germline CDR1 and CDR2 sequences are MNHNY and SVGAGI (reference sequence). The V gene end was trimmed by 6 bases and the J gene end by 5 bases; junction bases not matched to a gene: 9. CDR3 coding DNA: TGTGCCAGCAGGGTTGACAGGGTTCGGGAGACCCAGTACTTC. This codes for CASRVDRVRETQYF.

This chain links TRBV3-1 with TRBJ2-2; 12 bases line up with TRBD2. CDR1 LGHDT and CDR2 YNNKEL come from the germline V gene (reference sequence). The V gene end was trimmed by 6 bases and the J gene end by 6 bases; junction bases not matched to a gene: 2. This CDR3 region has 14 residues. CDR3 amino acids: CASSLAGGSGELFF. The CDR3 nucleotides are TGTGCCAGCAGTCTAGCGGGGGGGTCCGGGGAGCTGTTTTTT.

This clonotype was seen ten or more times. The gene calls are TRBV21-1 and TRBJ1-2. TRBV21-1 is assigned pseudogene status. This CDR3 region has 14 residues. CDR3: CASSKEHPVYGYTF. In DNA form, the CDR3 reads TGTGCCAGCAGCAAAGAACATCCAGTCTATGGCTACACCTTC.

This clonotype came up a few times. V is TRBV18 and J is TRBJ1-1, with TRBD1 identical over 8 bases. This CDR3 region has 15 residues. Losses at the gene ends were 3 bases for V and 6 bases for J; bases not matched to a gene: 9. Germline assignment: CDR1 KGHSH and CDR2 LQKENI. Here the CDR3 reads CASSPQDRVMAEAFF. DNA for the CDR3: TGTGCCAGCTCACCCCAGGACAGGGTAATGGCTGAAGCTTTCTTT.

This clonotype was detected only a few times. V gene TRBV29-1 combines with J gene TRBJ2-5; D gene ambiguous. The germline V and J ends were trimmed by 4 bases and 5 bases, with 11 bases remaining between them. From germline, CDR1 is SQVTM and CDR2 ANQGSEA. This CDR3 is built from 12 residues. CDR3 residues: CSVGPPFETQYF. The DNA for the CDR3 is TGCAGCGTTGGACCCCCGTTTGAGACCCAGTACTTC.

This clonotype was found many times. J is TRBJ1-1 and V is TRBV5-1, with 10 nucleotides matching TRBD1. Germline V gene data show CDR1 as SGHRS and CDR2 as YFSETQ. Trimming removed 1 base from V and 4 bases from J; junction bases left unmatched: 4. The CDR3 spans 15 residues. CDR3 sequence (DNA): TGCGCCAGCAGCTTGTGGACAGGGGGGGGCACTGAAGCTTTCTTT. Residues: CASSLWTGGGTEAFF. Supplemented by reference TRBV5-1 and TRBJ1-1, the full variable domain reads KAGVTQTPRYLIKTRGQQVTLSCSPISGHRSVSWYQQTPGQGLQFLFEYFSETQRNKGNFPGRFSGRQFSNSRSEMNVSTLELGDSALYLCASSLWTGGGTEAFFGQGTRLTVV.

This clonotype was detected a few times. The chain is built from TRBV5-1 and TRBJ2-2; the D gene is possibly TRBD1 (6 bases). V was clipped by 4 bases and J by 8 bases, with 15 bases between them. CDR3 size: 14 residues. In germline, CDR1 is SGHRS, CDR2 YFSETQ. Here the CDR3 reads CASSPYRVGGELFF. Here the CDR3 DNA reads TGCGCCAGCAGCCCATACAGGGTCGGTGGGGAGCTGTTTTTT.

The V gene is TRBV5-4, the J gene TRBJ2-1; D is unresolved. From germline, CDR1 is SGHNT and CDR2 YYREEE (reference sequence). The CDR3 has 12 residues. Trimming shortened V by 4 bases and J by 5 bases, and 7 bases separated the two germline ends. CDR3 protein: CASSRPDNEQFF. The CDR3 nucleotides read TGTGCCAGCAGCCGTCCCGACAATGAGCAGTTCTTC. The full variable domain, its missing parts supplied by reference TRBV5-4 and TRBJ2-1, is ETGVTQSPTHLIKTRGQQVTLRCSSQSGHNTVSWYQQALGQGPQFIFQYYREEENGRGNFPPRFSGLQFPNYSSELNVNALELDDSALYLCASSRPDNEQFFGPGTRLTVL.

The rearrangement links TRBV4-1 to TRBJ2-5; tentatively, D is TRBD1 or TRBD2 (6 bases each). V lost 4 bases and J lost 1, with 13 bases in between. The CDR3 contains 15 residues. Germline CDR1 reads MGHRA; CDR2 reads YSYEKL. CDR3 sequence reads: CASSRSEGGQETQYF. CDR3 nucleotides: TGCGCCAGCAGCCGTTCCGAGGGGGGCCAAGAGACCCAGTACTTC.

In its sample, this clonotype was seen many times. The chain uses TRBV13 and TRBJ2-3; D not resolved. Trimming removed 2 bases at V and 13 bases at J, with 10 bases between. CDR3 length: 11 residues. Germline CDR1 reads PRHDT; CDR2 reads FYEKMQ (reference sequence). In nucleotides, the CDR3 is TGTGCCAGCAGCTTAAATGGTCCGGAGTATTTT. Amino acids: CASSLNGPEYF.

This clonotype was observed many times. The gene calls are TRBV20-1 and TRBJ2-2, with TRBD2 identical over 14 bases. The CDR3 has 18 amino acids. V was clipped by 4 bases and J by 1 base; unmatched bases: 8. Germline V gives CDR1 DFQATT, CDR2 SNEGSKA (reference sequence). The CDR3 bases are TGCAGTGCTATCGGACTAGCGGGGGGCCAAATGAACACCGGGGAGCTGTTTTTT. This encodes CSAIGLAGGQMNTGELFF.

The CDR3 reads CASSHYLQGSEQFF. The CDR3 region has the DNA TGCGCCAGCAGCCATTACCTACAGGGCAGTGAGCAGTTCTTC. V and J are TRBV4-3 and TRBJ2-1, with a tentative D call TRBD1 (6 bases). Per germline, CDR1 LGHNA and CDR2 YSLEER. Trimming removed 3 bases at V and 9 bases at J, with 15 bases between. The CDR3 covers 14 residues.

This chain joins TRBV6-2 or TRBV6-3 and TRBJ2-1; TRBD2 matches at 12 bases. There are 16 residues in the CDR3. The J segment lost 8 bases and the V segment lost 5 bases, leaving 10 bases of the junction unmatched. In germline, CDR1 is MNHEY, CDR2 SVGEGT. The CDR3 coding sequence is TGTGCCAGCAGTCCGACTAGCGGGGGTATGGCAGATGAGCAGTTCTTC. It translates to CASSPTSGGMADEQFF.